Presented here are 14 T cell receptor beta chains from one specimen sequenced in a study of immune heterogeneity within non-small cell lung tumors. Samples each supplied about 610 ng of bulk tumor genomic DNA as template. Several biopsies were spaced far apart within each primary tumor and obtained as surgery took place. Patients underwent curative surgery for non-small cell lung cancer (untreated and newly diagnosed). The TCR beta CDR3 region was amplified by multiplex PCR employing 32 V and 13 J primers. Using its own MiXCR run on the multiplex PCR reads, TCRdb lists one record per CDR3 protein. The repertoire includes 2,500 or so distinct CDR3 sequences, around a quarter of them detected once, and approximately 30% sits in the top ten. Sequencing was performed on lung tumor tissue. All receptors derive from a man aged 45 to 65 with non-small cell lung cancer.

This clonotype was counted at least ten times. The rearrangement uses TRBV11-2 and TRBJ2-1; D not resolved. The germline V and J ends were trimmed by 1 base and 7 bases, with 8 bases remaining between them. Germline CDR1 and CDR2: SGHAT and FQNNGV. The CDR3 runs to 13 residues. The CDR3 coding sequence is TGTGCCAGCAGCTTAGCTCGGAAGAATGAGCAGTTCTTC. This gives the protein CASSLARKNEQFF.

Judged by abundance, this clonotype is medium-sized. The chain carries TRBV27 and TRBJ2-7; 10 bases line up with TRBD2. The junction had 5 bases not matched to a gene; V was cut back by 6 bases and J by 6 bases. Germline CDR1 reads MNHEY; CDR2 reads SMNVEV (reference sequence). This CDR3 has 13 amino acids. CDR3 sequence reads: CASRPSGSTEQYF. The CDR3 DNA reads TGTGCCAGCAGACCTAGCGGGAGCACCGAGCAGTACTTC.

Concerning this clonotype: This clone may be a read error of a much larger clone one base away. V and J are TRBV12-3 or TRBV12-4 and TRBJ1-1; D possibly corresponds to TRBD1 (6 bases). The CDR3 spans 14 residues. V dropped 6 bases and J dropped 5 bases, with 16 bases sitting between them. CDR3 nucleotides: TGTGCCAGCAGGCTGGGAGAGGGGGTGACTGAAGCTTTCTTT. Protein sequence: CASRLGEGVTEAFF.

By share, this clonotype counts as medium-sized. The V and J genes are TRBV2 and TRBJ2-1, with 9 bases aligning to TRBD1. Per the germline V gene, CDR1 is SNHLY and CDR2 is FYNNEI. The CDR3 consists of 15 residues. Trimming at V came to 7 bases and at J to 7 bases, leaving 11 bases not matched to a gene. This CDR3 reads CASKGGTGSLNEQFF. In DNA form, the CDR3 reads TGTGCCAGCAAGGGGGGGACAGGGAGTTTAAATGAGCAGTTCTTC.

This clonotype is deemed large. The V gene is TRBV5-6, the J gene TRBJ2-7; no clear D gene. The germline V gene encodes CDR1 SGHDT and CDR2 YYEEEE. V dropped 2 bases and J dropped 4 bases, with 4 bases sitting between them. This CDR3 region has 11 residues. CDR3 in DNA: TGTGCCAGCAGCTTAGGGTACGAGCAGTACTTC. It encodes CASSLGYEQYF.

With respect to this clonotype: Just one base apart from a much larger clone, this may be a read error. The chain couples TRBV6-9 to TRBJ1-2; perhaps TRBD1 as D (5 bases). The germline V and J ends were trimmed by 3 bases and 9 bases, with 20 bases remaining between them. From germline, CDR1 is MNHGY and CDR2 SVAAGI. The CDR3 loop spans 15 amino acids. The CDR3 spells CASSYEQYRTPCYTF. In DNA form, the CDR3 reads TGTGCCAGCAGTTACGAGCAATACAGGACCCCGTGCTACACCTTC.

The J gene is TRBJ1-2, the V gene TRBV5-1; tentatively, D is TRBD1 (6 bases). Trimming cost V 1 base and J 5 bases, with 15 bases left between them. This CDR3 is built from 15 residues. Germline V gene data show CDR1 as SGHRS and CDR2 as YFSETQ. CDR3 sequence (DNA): TGCGCCAGCAGCTTGTCGCGTCCAGGGGATTATGGCTACACCTTC. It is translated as CASSLSRPGDYGYTF.

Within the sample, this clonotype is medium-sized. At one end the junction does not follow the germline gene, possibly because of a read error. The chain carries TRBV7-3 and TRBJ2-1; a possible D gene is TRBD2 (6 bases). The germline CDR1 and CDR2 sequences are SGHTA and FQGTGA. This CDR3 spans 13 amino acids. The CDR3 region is CASSLTGEHEQFF. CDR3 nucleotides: TGTGCCAGCAGCCTAACGGGGGAGCATGAGCAGTTCTTC. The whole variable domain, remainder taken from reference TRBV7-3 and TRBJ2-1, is GAGVSQTPSNKVTEKGKYVELRCDPISGHTALYWYRQSLGQGPEFLIYFQGTGAADDSGLPNDRFFAVRPEGSVSTLKIQRTERGDSAVYLCASSLTGEHEQFFGPGTRLTVL.

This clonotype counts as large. CDR3 nucleotides: TGTGCCAGCAGTTACGGGACAGACTCCTACGAGCAGTACTTC. It is translated as CASSYGTDSYEQYF. V is TRBV2 and J is TRBJ2-7, with 7 bases identical to TRBD1. This CDR3 contains 14 residues. V lost 5 bases to trimming and J lost 0 bases; unmatched junction nucleotides: 4. In germline, CDR1 is SNHLY, CDR2 FYNNEI.

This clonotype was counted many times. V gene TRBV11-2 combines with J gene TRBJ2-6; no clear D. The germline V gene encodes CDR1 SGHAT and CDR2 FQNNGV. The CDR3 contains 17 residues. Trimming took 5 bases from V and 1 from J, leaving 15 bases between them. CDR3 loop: CASSTALGLSGANVLTF. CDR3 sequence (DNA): TGTGCCAGCAGCACTGCACTCGGCCTTTCTGGGGCCAACGTCCTGACTTTC.

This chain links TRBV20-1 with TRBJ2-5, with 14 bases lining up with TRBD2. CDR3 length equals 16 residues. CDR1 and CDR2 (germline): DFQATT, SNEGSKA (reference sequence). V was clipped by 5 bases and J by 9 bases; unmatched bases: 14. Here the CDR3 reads CSAPTGTSGSLGAQYF. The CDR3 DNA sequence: TGCAGTGCTCCGACCGGGACTAGCGGGAGTCTGGGGGCCCAGTACTTC.

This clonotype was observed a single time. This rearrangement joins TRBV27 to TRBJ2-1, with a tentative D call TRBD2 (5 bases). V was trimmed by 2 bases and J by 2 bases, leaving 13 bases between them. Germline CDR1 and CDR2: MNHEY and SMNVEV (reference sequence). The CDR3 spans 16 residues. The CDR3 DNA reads TGTGCCAGCAGTTTACTAGCCCCACCCCCCTACAATGAGCAGTTCTTC. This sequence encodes CASSLLAPPPYNEQFF.

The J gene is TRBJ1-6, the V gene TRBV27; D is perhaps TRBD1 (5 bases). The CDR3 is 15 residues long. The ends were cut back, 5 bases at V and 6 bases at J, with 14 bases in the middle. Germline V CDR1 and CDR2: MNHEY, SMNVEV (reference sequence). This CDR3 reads CASSKLGAANSPLHF. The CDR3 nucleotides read TGTGCCAGCAGTAAATTAGGGGCAGCTAATTCACCCCTCCACTTT.

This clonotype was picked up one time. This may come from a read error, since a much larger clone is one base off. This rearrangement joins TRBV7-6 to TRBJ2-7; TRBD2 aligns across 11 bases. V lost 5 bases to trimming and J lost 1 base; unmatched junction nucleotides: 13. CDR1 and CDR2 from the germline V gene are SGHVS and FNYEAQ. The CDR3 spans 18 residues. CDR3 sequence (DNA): TGTGCCAGCAGCCACATAGCGGGAGGGCTGAGTTCGTCCTACGAGCAGTACTTC. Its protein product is CASSHIAGGLSSSYEQYF.